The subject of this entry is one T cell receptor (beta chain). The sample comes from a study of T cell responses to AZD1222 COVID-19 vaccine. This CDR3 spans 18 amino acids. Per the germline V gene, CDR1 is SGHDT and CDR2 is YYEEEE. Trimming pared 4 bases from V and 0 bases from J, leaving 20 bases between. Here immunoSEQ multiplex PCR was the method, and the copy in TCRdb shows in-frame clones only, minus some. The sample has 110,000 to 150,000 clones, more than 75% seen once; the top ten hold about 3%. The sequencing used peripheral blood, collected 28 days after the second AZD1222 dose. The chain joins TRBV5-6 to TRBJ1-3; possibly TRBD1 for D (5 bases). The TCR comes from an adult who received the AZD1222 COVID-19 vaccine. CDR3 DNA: TGTGCCAGCAGCAAACCCCGGGACCTACGGAACTCTGGAAACACCATATATTTT. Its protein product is CASSKPRDLRNSGNTIYF.